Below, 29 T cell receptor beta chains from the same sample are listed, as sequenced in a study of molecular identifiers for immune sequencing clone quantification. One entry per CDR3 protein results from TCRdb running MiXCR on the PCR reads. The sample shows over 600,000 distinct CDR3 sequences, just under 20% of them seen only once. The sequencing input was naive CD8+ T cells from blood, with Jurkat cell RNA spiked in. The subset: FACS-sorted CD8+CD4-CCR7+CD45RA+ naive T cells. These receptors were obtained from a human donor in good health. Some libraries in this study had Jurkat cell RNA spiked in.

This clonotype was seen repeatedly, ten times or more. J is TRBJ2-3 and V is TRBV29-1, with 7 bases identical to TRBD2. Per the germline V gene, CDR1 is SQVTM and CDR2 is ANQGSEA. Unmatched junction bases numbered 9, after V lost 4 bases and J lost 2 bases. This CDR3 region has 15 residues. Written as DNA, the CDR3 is TGCAGCGTTGTAGGAGCGGGGAAATCCACAGATACGCAGTATTTT. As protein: CSVVGAGKSTDTQYF.

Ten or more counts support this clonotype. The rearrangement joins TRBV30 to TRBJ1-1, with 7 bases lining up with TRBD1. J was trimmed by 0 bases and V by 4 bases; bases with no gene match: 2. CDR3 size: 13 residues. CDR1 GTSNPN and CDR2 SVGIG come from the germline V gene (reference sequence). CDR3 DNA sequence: TGTGCCTGGACCGGGACAGTGAACACTGAAGCTTTCTTT. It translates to CAWTGTVNTEAFF.

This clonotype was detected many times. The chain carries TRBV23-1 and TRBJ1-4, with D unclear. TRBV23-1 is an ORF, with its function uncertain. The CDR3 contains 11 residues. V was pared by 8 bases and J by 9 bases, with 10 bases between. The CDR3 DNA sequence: TGCGCCAGCTCTGGACGGAAAAAACTGTTTTTT. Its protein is CASSGRKKLFF.

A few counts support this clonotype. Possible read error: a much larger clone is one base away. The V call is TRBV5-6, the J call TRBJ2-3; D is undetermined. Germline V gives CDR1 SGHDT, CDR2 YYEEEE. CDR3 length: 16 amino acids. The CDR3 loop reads CACSLVSPLNTDTQYF. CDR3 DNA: TGTGCCTGCAGCTTGGTTTCGCCGCTGAACACAGATACGCAGTATTTT. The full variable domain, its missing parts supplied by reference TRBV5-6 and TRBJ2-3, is DAGVTQSPTHLIKTRGQQVTLRCSPKSGHDTVSWYQQALGQGPQFIFQYYEEEERQRGNFPDRFSGHQFPNYSSELNVNALLLGDSALYLCACSLVSPLNTDTQYFGPGTRLTVL.

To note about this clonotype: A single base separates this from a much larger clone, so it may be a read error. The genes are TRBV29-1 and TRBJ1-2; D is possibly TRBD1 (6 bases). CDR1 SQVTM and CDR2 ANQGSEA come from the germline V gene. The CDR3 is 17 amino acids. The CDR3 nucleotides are TGCGGCGCCGTCGACCTAGGACAGACAAAGACTAACTATGGCTACACCTTC. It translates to CGAVDLGQTKTNYGYTF.

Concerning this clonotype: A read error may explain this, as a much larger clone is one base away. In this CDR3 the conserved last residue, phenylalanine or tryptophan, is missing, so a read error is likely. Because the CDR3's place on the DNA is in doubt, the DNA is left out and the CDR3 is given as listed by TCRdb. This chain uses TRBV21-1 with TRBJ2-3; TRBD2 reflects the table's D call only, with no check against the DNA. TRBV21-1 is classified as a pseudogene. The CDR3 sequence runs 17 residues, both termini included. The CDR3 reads CASSTYRLAGLTDTQYL.

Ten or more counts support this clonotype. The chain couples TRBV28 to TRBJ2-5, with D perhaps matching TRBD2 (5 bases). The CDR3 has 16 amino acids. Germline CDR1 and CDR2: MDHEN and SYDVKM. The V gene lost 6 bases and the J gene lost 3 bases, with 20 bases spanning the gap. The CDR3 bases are TGTGCCAGCAGACCCGGGCGGGTTTGGGCAGAAGAGACCCAGTACTTC. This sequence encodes CASRPGRVWAEETQYF.

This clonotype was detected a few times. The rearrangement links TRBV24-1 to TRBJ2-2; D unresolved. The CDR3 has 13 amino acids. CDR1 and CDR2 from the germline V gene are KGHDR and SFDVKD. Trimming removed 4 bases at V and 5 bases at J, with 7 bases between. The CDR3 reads CATSDRATGELFF. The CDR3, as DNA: TGTGCCACCAGTGACCGCGCTACCGGGGAGCTGTTTTTT.

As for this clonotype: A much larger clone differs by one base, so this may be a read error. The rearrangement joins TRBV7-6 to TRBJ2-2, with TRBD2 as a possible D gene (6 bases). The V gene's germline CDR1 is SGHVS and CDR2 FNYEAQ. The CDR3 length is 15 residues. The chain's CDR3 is CASSMGGNGGGKLFF. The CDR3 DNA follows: TGTGCCAGCAGTATGGGTGGTAACGGTGGCGGGAAGCTGTTTTTT. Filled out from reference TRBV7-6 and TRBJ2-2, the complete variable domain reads GAGVSQSPRYKVTKRGQDVALRCDPISGHVSLYWYRQALGQGPEFLTYFNYEAQQDKSGLPNDRFSAERPEGSISTLTIQRTEQRDSAMYRCASSMGGNGGGKLFFGEGSRLTVL.

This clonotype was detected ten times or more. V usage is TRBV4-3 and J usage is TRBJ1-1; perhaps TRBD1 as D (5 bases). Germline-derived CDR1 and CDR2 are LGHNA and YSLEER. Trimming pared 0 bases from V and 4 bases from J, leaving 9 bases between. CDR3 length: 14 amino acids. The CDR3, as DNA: TGCGCCAGCAGCCAAGATCTTGGGGGCACTGAAGCTTTCTTT. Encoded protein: CASSQDLGGTEAFF.

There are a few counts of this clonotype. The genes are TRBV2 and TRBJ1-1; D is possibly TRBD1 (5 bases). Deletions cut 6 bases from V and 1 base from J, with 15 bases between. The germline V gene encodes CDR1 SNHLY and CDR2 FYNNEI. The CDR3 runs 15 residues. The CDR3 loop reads CASSVQVGWNTEAFF. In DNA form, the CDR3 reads TGTGCCAGCAGCGTACAGGTCGGTTGGAACACTGAAGCTTTCTTT.

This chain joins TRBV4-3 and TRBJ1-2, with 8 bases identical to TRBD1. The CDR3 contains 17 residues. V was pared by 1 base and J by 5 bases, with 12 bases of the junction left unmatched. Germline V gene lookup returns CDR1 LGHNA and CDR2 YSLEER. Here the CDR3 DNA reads TGCGCCAGCAGCCAAGGTCGGCAGGGGGCCGTTTGGTATGGCTACACCTTC. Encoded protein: CASSQGRQGAVWYGYTF.

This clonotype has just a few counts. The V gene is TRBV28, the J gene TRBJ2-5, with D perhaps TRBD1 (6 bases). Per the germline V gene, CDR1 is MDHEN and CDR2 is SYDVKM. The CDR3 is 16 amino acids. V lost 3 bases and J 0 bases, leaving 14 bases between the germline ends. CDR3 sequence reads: CASSFHYRVDQETQYF. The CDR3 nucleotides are TGTGCCAGCAGTTTCCACTACAGGGTTGACCAAGAGACCCAGTACTTC. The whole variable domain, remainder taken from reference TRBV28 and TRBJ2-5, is DVKVTQSSRYLVKRTGEKVFLECVQDMDHENMFWYRQDPGLGLRLIYFSYDVKMKEKGDIPEGYSVSREKKERFSLILESASTNQTSMYLCASSFHYRVDQETQYFGPGTRLLVL.

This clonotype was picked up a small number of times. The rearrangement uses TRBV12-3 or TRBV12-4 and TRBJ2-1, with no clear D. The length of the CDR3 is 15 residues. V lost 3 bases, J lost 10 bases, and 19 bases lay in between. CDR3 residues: CASSLVVGRGPEQFF. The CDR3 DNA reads TGTGCCAGCAGTTTGGTAGTAGGGCGTGGACCGGAGCAGTTCTTC.

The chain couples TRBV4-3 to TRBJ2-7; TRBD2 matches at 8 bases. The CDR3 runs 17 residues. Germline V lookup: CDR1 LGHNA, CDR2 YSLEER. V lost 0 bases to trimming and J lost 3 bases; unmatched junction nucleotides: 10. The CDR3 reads CASSQDDGRGDLYEQYF. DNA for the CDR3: TGCGCCAGCAGCCAAGATGACGGGAGGGGGGACCTCTACGAGCAGTACTTC.

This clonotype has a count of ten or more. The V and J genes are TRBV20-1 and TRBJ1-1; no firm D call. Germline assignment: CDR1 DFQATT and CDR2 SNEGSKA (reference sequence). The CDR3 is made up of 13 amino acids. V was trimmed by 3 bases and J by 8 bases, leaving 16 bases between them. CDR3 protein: CSARAVEEVEAFF. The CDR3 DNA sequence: TGCAGTGCTAGGGCAGTAGAGGAGGTGGAAGCTTTCTTT.

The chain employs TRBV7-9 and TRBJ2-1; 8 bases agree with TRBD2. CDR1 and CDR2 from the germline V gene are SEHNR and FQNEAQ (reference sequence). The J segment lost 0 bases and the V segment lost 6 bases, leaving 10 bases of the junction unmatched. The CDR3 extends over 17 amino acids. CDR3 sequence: CASRSAVAGTSYNEQFF. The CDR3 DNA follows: TGTGCCAGCAGGTCGGCAGTAGCGGGGACCTCCTACAATGAGCAGTTCTTC.

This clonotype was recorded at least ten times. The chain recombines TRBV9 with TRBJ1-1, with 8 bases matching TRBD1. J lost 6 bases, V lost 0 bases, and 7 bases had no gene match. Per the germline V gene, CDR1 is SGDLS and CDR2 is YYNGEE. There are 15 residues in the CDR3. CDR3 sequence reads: CASSVESTGGAEAFF. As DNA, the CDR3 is TGTGCCAGCAGCGTAGAGAGTACAGGGGGTGCTGAAGCTTTCTTT. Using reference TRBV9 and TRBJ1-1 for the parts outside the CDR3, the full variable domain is DSGVTQTPKHLITATGQRVTLRCSPRSGDLSVYWYQQSLDQGLQFLIQYYNGEERAKGNILERFSAQQFPDLHSELNLSSLELGDSALYFCASSVESTGGAEAFFGQGTRLTVV.

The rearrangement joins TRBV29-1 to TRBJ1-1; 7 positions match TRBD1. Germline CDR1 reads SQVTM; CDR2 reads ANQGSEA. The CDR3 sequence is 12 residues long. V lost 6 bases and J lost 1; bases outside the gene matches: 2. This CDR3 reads CSVQGENTEAFF. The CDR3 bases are TGCAGCGTCCAGGGGGAGAACACTGAAGCTTTCTTT.

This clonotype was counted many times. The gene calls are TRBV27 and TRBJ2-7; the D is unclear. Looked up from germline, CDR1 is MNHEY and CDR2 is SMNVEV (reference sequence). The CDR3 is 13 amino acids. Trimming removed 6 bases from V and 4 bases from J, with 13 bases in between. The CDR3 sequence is CASSAGLGYEQYF. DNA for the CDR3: TGTGCCAGCAGCGCCGGTCTAGGTTACGAGCAGTACTTC.

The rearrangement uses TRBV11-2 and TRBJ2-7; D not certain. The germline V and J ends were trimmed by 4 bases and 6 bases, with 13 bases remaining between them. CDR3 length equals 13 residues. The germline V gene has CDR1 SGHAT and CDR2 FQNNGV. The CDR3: CASSSSRVLEQYF. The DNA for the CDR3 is TGTGCCAGCAGCTCCTCTCGGGTCCTCGAGCAGTACTTC. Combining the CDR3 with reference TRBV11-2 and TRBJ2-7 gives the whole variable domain EAGVAQSPRYKIIEKRQSVAFWCNPISGHATLYWYQQILGQGPKLLIQFQNNGVVDDSQLPKDRFSAERLKGVDSTLKIQPAKLEDSAVYLCASSSSRVLEQYFGPGTRLTVT.

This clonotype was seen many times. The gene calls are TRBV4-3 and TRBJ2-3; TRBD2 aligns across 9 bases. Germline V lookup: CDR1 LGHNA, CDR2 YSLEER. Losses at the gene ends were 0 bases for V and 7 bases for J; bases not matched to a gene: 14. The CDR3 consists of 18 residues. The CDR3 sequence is CASSQDWLAGRLGNTQYF. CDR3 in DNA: TGCGCCAGCAGCCAAGATTGGCTAGCGGGACGCCTGGGGAATACGCAGTATTTT.

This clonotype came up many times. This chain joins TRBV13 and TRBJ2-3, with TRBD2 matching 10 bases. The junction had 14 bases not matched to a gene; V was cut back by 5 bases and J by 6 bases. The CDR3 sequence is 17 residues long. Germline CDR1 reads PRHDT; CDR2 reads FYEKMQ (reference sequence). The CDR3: CASSPLSGGPAFDTQYF. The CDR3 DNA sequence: TGTGCCAGCAGCCCCCTTAGCGGGGGGCCCGCTTTCGATACGCAGTATTTT.

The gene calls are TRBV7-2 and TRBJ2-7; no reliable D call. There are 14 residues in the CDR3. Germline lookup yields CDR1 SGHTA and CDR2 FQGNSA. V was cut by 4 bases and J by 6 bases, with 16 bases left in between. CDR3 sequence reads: CASSSVAGQTEQYF. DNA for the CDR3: TGTGCCAGCAGCTCAGTGGCAGGCCAAACCGAGCAGTACTTC.

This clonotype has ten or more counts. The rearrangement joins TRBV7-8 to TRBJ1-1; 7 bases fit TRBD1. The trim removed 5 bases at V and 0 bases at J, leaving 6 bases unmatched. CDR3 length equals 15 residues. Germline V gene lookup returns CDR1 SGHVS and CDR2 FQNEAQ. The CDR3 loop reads CASSLRDRVNTEAFF. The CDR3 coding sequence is TGTGCCAGCAGCCTTAGAGACAGGGTGAACACTGAAGCTTTCTTT.

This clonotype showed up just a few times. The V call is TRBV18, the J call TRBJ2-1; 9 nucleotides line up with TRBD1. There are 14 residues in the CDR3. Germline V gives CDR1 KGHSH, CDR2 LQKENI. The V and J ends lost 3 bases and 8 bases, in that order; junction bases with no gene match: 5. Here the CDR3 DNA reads TGTGCCAGCTCACCCCGGGACAGGGTATATGAGCAGTTCTTC. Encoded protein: CASSPRDRVYEQFF.

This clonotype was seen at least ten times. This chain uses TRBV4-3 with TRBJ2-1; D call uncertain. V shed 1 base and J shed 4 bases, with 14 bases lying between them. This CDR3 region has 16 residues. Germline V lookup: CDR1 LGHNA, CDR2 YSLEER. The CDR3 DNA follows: TGCGCCAGCAGCCAAGGTCCCGGCATGAATTACAATGAGCAGTTCTTC. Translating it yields CASSQGPGMNYNEQFF.

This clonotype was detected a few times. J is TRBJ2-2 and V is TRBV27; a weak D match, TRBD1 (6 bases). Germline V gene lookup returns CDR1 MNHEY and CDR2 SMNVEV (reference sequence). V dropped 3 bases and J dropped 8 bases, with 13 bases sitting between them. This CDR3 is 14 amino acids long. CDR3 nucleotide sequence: TGTGCCAGCAGTTTGGCCCTAGGGACAGGGGAGCTGTTTTTT. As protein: CASSLALGTGELFF.

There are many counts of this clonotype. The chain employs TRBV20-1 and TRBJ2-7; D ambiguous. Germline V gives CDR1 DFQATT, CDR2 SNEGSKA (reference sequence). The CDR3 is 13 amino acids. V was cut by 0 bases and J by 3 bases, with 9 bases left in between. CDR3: CSAREGPVYEQYF. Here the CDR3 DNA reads TGCAGTGCTAGAGAAGGGCCGGTCTACGAGCAGTACTTC.